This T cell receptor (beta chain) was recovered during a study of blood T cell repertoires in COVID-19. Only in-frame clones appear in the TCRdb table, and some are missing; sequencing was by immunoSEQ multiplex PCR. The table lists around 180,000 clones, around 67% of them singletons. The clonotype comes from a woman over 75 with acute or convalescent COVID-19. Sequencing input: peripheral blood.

The CDR3 loop is CASSSIKGARETQYF. In DNA form, the CDR3 reads TGCGCCAGCAGCTCCATAAAGGGGGCGAGGGAGACCCAGTACTTC. The chain has TRBV4-3 and TRBJ2-5; 7 bases align to TRBD1. CDR1 and CDR2 (germline): LGHNA, YSLEER. This CDR3 spans 15 amino acids. The V gene end was trimmed by 5 bases and the J gene end by 5 bases; junction bases not matched to a gene: 11.